The next 8 T cell receptor beta chains were all read from a single sample in a study of shared clonotypes between healthy human individuals (TCRdb year 2020). The library came from the immunoSEQ multiplex PCR assay. Imported from immuneACCESS, the table was reduced by TCRdb to in-frame sequences with V and J called. These copies leave out some clones; in studies compared against another copy, an unresolved V gene accounts for under half, and the cause of the remainder is not known. Here the sample has millions of clones; 85% to 95% occur a single time. Under 0.15% of the sample is held by the ten biggest clonotypes. Sample: naive CD4+ T cells sorted from blood. The cell subset or site label here, explained by the study, means: CD45RA+ positively selected. These receptors originate from a man aged 18-30 years in good health.

The chain carries TRBV28 and TRBJ2-3, with 9 bases aligning to TRBD1. This CDR3 is built from 15 residues. From germline, CDR1 is MDHEN and CDR2 SYDVKM. V trimming: 6 bases; J trimming: 5 bases; junction bases outside the gene matches: 9. The CDR3 here is CASRGTGRDLDTQYF. The CDR3 nucleotides are TGTGCCAGCAGAGGGACAGGGCGGGATTTAGATACGCAGTATTTT.

V usage is TRBV7-2 and J usage is TRBJ2-5; 8 bases are a match to TRBD2. CDR3 length: 15 residues. Germline V gene sequence: CDR1 SGHTA, CDR2 FQGNSA. V shed 1 base, J shed 4 bases, and the junction held 5 bases outside the gene matches. This CDR3 reads CASSLGTSWGETQYF. Written as DNA, the CDR3 is TGTGCCAGCAGCTTAGGGACTAGCTGGGGAGAGACCCAGTACTTC.

This chain joins TRBV2 and TRBJ2-2; TRBD1 might be the D (6 bases). The CDR3 runs 15 residues. Germline V gene sequence: CDR1 SNHLY, CDR2 FYNNEI. V lost 5 bases to trimming and J lost 1 base, with 11 bases between them. This CDR3 reads CASSPQGKNTGELFF. The CDR3 DNA sequence: TGTGCCAGCAGTCCCCAGGGGAAGAACACCGGGGAGCTGTTTTTT.

This clone was seen a single time. The chain recombines TRBV19 with TRBJ2-5; TRBD2 matches at 8 bases. The CDR3 runs to 15 residues. Trimming removed 4 bases from V and 5 bases from J; junction bases left unmatched: 9. The V gene's germline CDR1 is LNHDA and CDR2 SQIVND (reference sequence). CDR3 nucleotides: TGTGCCAGTAGTACTATCGGGAGGGGCCCGGAGACCCAGTACTTC. This codes for CASSTIGRGPETQYF.

The DNA for the CDR3 is TGTGCCAGCAGCGTCGACTTGAGCTCCTACAATGAGCAGTTCTTC. Translation gives CASSVDLSSYNEQFF. The chain combines TRBV6-4 with TRBJ2-1, with D uncertain. CDR3 length: 15 residues. CDR1 and CDR2 from the germline V gene are MRHNA and SNTAGT. Between the trimmed V and J ends, which lost 6 bases and 0 bases, there was a span of 12 bases.

On this clone: The sample has other DNA sequences that encode this CDR3 too. The rearrangement joins TRBV28 to TRBJ1-1, with D perhaps matching TRBD1 (5 bases). The CDR3 is made up of 13 amino acids. V was trimmed by 5 bases and J by 1 base, leaving 8 bases between them. CDR1 and CDR2 (germline): MDHEN, SYDVKM. This CDR3 reads CASSPGGNTEAFF. As DNA, the CDR3 is TGTGCCAGCAGTCCCGGGGGGAACACTGAAGCTTTCTTT.

The chain is built from TRBV28 and TRBJ2-5; D unresolved. Between the trimmed V and J ends, which lost 6 bases and 7 bases, there was a span of 18 bases. Germline V lookup: CDR1 MDHEN, CDR2 SYDVKM. This CDR3 spans 14 amino acids. This CDR3 is CASSVQPDTGTQYF. CDR3 sequence (DNA): TGTGCCAGCAGCGTCCAGCCAGACACTGGGACCCAGTACTTC.

DNA for the CDR3: TGTGCCAGCACCCCTCGATATAGCGGGGGGGCCGGCACCGGGGAGCTGTTTTTT. Protein sequence: CASTPRYSGGAGTGELFF. The V and J genes are TRBV2 and TRBJ2-2, with 11 bases aligning to TRBD2. From germline, CDR1 is SNHLY and CDR2 FYNNEI. With V trimmed by 7 bases and J by 4 bases, 14 bases remained unmatched. The CDR3 totals 18 residues.